The clone carrying this TCR beta chain was counted a few times. Its antigen is undetermined. V lost 2 bases and J lost 4, with 6 bases in between. CDR1 SGHRS and CDR2 YFSETQ come from the germline V gene. The CDR3 spans 12 residues. This record belongs to a study of T cells after yellow fever vaccination. Study context: SMART-Seq v4 Ultra Low Input handled preparation of low-cell-number fractions.

TCRdb analysed the 5' RACE reads with MiXCR anew, one entry per CDR3 protein. The sample has 150,000 to 200,000 distinct CDR3 sequences, 5.5% to 7.5% seen once. Regarding the study as a whole: The secondary response was weaker but peaked faster, day 5 versus 15. Re-detected after boosting: most primary clones, almost 97% of CD4 and about 89% of CD8.

The sequence derives from a man between 18 and 35 years old who received the YFV17D yellow fever vaccine. Sequenced material: CD4+ T cells sorted from PBMCs, taken on the day of the first yellow fever vaccination. J is TRBJ1-2 and V is TRBV5-1; D unclear. This CDR3 is CASSLDVYGYTF. The CDR3 DNA is TGCGCCAGCAGCTTAGACGTCTATGGCTACACCTTC. The complete variable domain, with remaining parts taken from reference TRBV5-1 and TRBJ1-2, reads KAGVTQTPRYLIKTRGQQVTLSCSPISGHRSVSWYQQTPGQGLQFLFEYFSETQRNKGNFPGRFSGRQFSNSRSEMNVSTLELGDSALYLCASSLDVYGYTFGSGTRLTVV.